The entry that follows covers one T cell receptor (beta chain) sequence. The sample originates from a study of blood T cell repertoires in COVID-19. Clones were read by immunoSEQ multiplex PCR, and TCRdb kept only the in-frame ones, dropping some. The sample carries around 110,000 clones, around four fifths recorded once. The germline CDR1 and CDR2 sequences are SGHNT and YENEEA. The CDR3 sequence is 19 residues long. J gave up 5 bases and V 2 bases, and 14 bases lay outside the gene matches. This TCR derives from a man between 65 and 79 years old with active or convalescent COVID-19. The specimen was peripheral blood. This chain uses TRBV11-3 with TRBJ2-1; 11 nucleotides line up with TRBD2. The CDR3 coding sequence is TGTGCCAGCAGCTTACCCGCTGCGGGGCTAGCGGGAGGCAACAATGAGCAGTTCTTC. The encoded protein is CASSLPAAGLAGGNNEQFF.